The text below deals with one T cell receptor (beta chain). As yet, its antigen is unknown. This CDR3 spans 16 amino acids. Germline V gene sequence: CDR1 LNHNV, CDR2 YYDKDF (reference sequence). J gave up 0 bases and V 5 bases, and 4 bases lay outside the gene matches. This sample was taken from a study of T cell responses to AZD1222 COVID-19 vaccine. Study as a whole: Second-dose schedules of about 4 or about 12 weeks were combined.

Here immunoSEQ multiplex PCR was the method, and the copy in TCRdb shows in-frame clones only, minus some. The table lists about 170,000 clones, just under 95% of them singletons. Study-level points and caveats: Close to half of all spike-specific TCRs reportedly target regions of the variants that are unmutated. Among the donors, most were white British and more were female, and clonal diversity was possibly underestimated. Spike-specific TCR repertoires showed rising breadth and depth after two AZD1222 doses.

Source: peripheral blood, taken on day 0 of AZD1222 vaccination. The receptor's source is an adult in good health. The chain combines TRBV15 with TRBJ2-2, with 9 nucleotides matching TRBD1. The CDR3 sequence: CATSEQGAANTGELFF. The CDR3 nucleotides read TGTGCCACCAGCGAACAGGGGGCTGCGAACACCGGGGAGCTGTTTTTT.